These T cell receptor beta chains were read from a single sample in a study of cytomegalovirus exposure and HLA in healthy donors. Assay: immunoSEQ multiplex PCR; the TCRdb copy retains only in-frame clones and omits some. Of approximately 170,000 clones listed, 77% are singletons. Source material: PBMCs. These receptors were collected from a woman in her thirties or forties in good health and CMV-seropositive. The CDR3 runs from the conserved cysteine through the conserved F or W. A D gene is named only where the DNA matches it firmly. Clone sizes are given selectively: once, few, many, or a class where the clone is expanded.

clone size: NA
D gene: TRBD2
V gene: TRBV7-9
J gene: TRBJ2-7
CDR3 protein: CASSFVVAGAIYEQYF
CDR3 DNA: TGTGCCAGCAGCTTTGTGGTAGCGGGAGCCATCTACGAGCAGTACTTC

clone size: NA
D gene: NA
V gene: TRBV5-1
J gene: TRBJ1-4
CDR3 protein: CASSLAGGTTNEKLFF
CDR3 DNA: TGCGCCAGCAGCCTGGCGGGGGGGACAACTAACGAAAAACTGTTTTTT

clone size: NA
D gene: NA
V gene: TRBV2
J gene: TRBJ2-5
CDR3 protein: CASSERGGSETQYF
CDR3 DNA: TGTGCCAGCAGTGAAAGGGGGGGCAGCGAGACCCAGTACTTC

clone size: NA
D gene: TRBD1
V gene: TRBV18
J gene: TRBJ2-7
CDR3 protein: CASSPWTGGSYEQYF
CDR3 DNA: TGTGCCAGCTCACCCTGGACAGGGGGTTCCTACGAGCAGTACTTC

clone size: NA
D gene: NA
V gene: TRBV10-3
J gene: TRBJ2-1
CDR3 protein: CAISGGGEYNEQFF
CDR3 DNA: TGTGCCATCAGTGGGGGCGGGGAATACAATGAGCAGTTCTTC

clone size: NA
D gene: TRBD2
V gene: TRBV18
J gene: TRBJ2-3
CDR3 protein: CASSPQLAGTTDTQYF
CDR3 DNA: TGTGCCAGCTCACCCCAACTAGCGGGGACCACAGATACGCAGTATTTT

clone size: NA
D gene: TRBD1
V gene: TRBV6-1
J gene: TRBJ1-2
CDR3 protein: CASSESDRASGYTF
CDR3 DNA: TGTGCCAGCAGTGAATCGGACAGGGCTAGTGGCTACACCTTC

clone size: few
D gene: NA
V gene: TRBV30
J gene: TRBJ2-7
CDR3 protein: CAWSPGSTYEQYF
CDR3 DNA: TGTGCCTGGAGTCCGGGGTCCACCTACGAGCAGTACTTC

clone size: NA
D gene: TRBD2
V gene: TRBV2
J gene: TRBJ2-7
CDR3 protein: CASRTRLAGGYEQYF
CDR3 DNA: TGTGCCAGCAGGACCCGGCTAGCGGGGGGATACGAGCAGTACTTC

clone size: NA
D gene: NA
V gene: TRBV6-1
J gene: TRBJ2-3
CDR3 protein: CASTTGYDTDTQYF
CDR3 DNA: TGTGCCAGCACTACAGGGTACGACACAGATACGCAGTATTTT

clone size: NA
D gene: TRBD2
V gene: TRBV6-6
J gene: TRBJ2-7
CDR3 protein: CASTYSGGGYEQYF
CDR3 DNA: TGTGCCAGCACCTATAGCGGGGGCGGGTACGAGCAGTACTTC

clone size: NA
D gene: TRBD1
V gene: TRBV10-1
J gene: TRBJ2-4
CDR3 protein: CASSQDRGRSIQYF
CDR3 DNA: TGCGCCAGCAGCCAGGACAGGGGGCGCAGCATTCAGTACTTC

clone size: NA
D gene: NA
V gene: TRBV19
J gene: TRBJ1-2
CDR3 protein: CASTGYTF
CDR3 DNA: TGTGCCAGTACAGGCTACACCTTC

clone size: NA
D gene: NA
V gene: TRBV4-2
J gene: TRBJ2-7
CDR3 protein: CASSQEGRGPNSYEQYF
CDR3 DNA: TGTGCCAGCAGCCAAGAGGGTAGGGGCCCGAACTCCTACGAGCAGTACTTC

clone size: NA
D gene: NA
V gene: TRBV11-3
J gene: TRBJ2-7
CDR3 protein: CASSLIRDGDEQYF
CDR3 DNA: TGTGCCAGCAGCTTAATTCGGGATGGCGACGAGCAGTACTTC

clone size: few
D gene: TRBD1
V gene: TRBV7-9
J gene: TRBJ1-4
CDR3 protein: CASSEGQGALLNEKLFF
CDR3 DNA: TGTGCCAGCAGCGAAGGACAGGGGGCGCTCTTAAATGAAAAACTGTTTTTT

clone size: NA
D gene: TRBD2
V gene: TRBV4-3
J gene: TRBJ2-1
CDR3 protein: CASSQFQAGASFRQFF
CDR3 DNA: TGCGCCAGCAGCCAATTCCAAGCGGGAGCCTCTTTCCGGCAGTTCTTC

clone size: few
D gene: TRBD1
V gene: TRBV10-3
J gene: TRBJ1-5
CDR3 protein: CASQGDREQPQHF
CDR3 DNA: TGTGCCTCCCAGGGGGACAGGGAGCAGCCCCAGCATTTT

clone size: NA
D gene: TRBD1
V gene: TRBV19
J gene: TRBJ1-2
CDR3 protein: CASSPGQGAIYGYTF
CDR3 DNA: TGTGCCAGTAGTCCGGGACAGGGGGCAATCTATGGCTACACCTTC

clone size: NA
D gene: TRBD1
V gene: TRBV5-4
J gene: TRBJ2-1
CDR3 protein: CASSLTGGKGEQFF
CDR3 DNA: TGTGCCAGCAGCTTGACAGGGGGAAAAGGTGAGCAGTTCTTC

clone size: NA
D gene: TRBD2
V gene: TRBV5-1
J gene: TRBJ2-3
CDR3 protein: CASSLGGRGDTQYF
CDR3 DNA: TGCGCCAGCAGCTTAGGCGGGAGGGGAGATACGCAGTATTTT

clone size: NA
D gene: NA
V gene: TRBV7-2
J gene: TRBJ2-5
CDR3 protein: CASTVLATSTQYF
CDR3 DNA: TGTGCCAGCACCGTGTTAGCGACCAGTACCCAGTACTTC

clone size: few
D gene: NA
V gene: TRBV9
J gene: TRBJ1-4
CDR3 protein: CASSVGGLGLFF
CDR3 DNA: TGTGCCAGCAGCGTAGGGGGGCTGGGACTGTTTTTT

clone size: NA
D gene: NA
V gene: TRBV2
J gene: TRBJ2-5
CDR3 protein: CASSRRQYQETQYF
CDR3 DNA: TGTGCCAGCAGTCGACGACAGTACCAAGAGACCCAGTACTTC

clone size: NA
D gene: TRBD1
V gene: TRBV2
J gene: TRBJ1-4
CDR3 protein: CASQGQGRANEKLFF
CDR3 DNA: TGTGCCAGTCAGGGACAGGGAAGGGCTAATGAAAAACTGTTTTTT

clone size: NA
D gene: NA
V gene: TRBV28
J gene: TRBJ1-2
CDR3 protein: CASSFGFRDHLGYTF
CDR3 DNA: TGTGCCAGCAGTTTCGGGTTCCGAGATCATCTTGGCTACACCTTC

clone size: NA
D gene: TRBD1
V gene: TRBV7-9
J gene: TRBJ2-3
CDR3 protein: CASSFPGQGAPQYF
CDR3 DNA: TGTGCCAGCAGCTTCCCGGGACAGGGGGCTCCGCAGTATTTT

clone size: once
D gene: NA
V gene: TRBV5-1
J gene: TRBJ2-2
CDR3 protein: CASSFSGVGTGELFF
CDR3 DNA: TGCGCCAGCAGCTTTTCCGGAGTCGGCACCGGGGAGCTGTTTTTT

clone size: NA
D gene: NA
V gene: TRBV2
J gene: TRBJ1-4
CDR3 protein: CASSEMGQSNEKLFF
CDR3 DNA: TGTGCCAGCAGTGAAATGGGGCAGTCTAATGAAAAACTGTTTTTT

clone size: NA
D gene: NA
V gene: TRBV18
J gene: TRBJ2-7
CDR3 protein: CASSPPLGYEQYF
CDR3 DNA: TGTGCCAGCTCACCACCACTCGGGTACGAGCAGTACTTC

clone size: few
D gene: TRBD2
V gene: TRBV14
J gene: TRBJ2-5
CDR3 protein: CASSPGLAESETQYF
CDR3 DNA: TGTGCCAGCAGCCCGGGACTAGCGGAATCGGAGACCCAGTACTTC

clone size: NA
D gene: TRBD2
V gene: TRBV7-2
J gene: TRBJ2-1
CDR3 protein: CASSPGTTVVQFF
CDR3 DNA: TGTGCCAGCAGCCCAGGGACTACCGTGGTGCAGTTCTTC

clone size: once
D gene: TRBD1
V gene: TRBV19
J gene: TRBJ2-1
CDR3 protein: CASSISGQGAWGEQFF
CDR3 DNA: TGTGCCAGTAGTATATCAGGACAGGGGGCGTGGGGTGAGCAGTTCTTC

clone size: NA
D gene: TRBD2
V gene: TRBV11-2
J gene: TRBJ2-5
CDR3 protein: CASSLEARLAGDETQYF
CDR3 DNA: TGTGCCAGCAGCTTAGAGGCGAGACTAGCGGGAGATGAGACCCAGTACTTC

clone size: few
D gene: NA
V gene: TRBV1
J gene: TRBJ2-3
CDR3 protein: CTSSHRIAGPRTDTQYF
CDR3 DNA: TGCACCAGCAGCCATCGAATAGCGGGACCCCGCACAGATACGCAGTATTTT

clone size: few
D gene: TRBD2
V gene: TRBV5-1
J gene: TRBJ2-5
CDR3 protein: CASSLVSGSGETQYF
CDR3 DNA: TGCGCCAGCAGCTTGGTTAGCGGGAGCGGAGAGACCCAGTACTTC

clone size: NA
D gene: TRBD1
V gene: TRBV7-2
J gene: TRBJ1-2
CDR3 protein: CASRPTGGDGGYTF
CDR3 DNA: TGTGCCAGCAGACCGACAGGGGGCGATGGCGGCTACACCTTC

clone size: NA
D gene: TRBD1
V gene: TRBV6-5
J gene: TRBJ1-1
CDR3 protein: CASRRTGDTEAFF
CDR3 DNA: TGTGCCAGCAGACGGACAGGGGATACTGAAGCTTTCTTT

clone size: NA
D gene: TRBD1
V gene: TRBV4-3
J gene: TRBJ1-2
CDR3 protein: CASSQTLDRGFYGYTF
CDR3 DNA: TGCGCCAGCAGCCAGACCCTCGACAGGGGGTTTTATGGCTACACCTTC

clone size: NA
D gene: TRBD1
V gene: TRBV9
J gene: TRBJ2-7
CDR3 protein: CASSPRDSSSYEQYF
CDR3 DNA: TGTGCCAGCAGCCCTCGGGACAGTTCCTCCTACGAGCAGTACTTC

clone size: NA
D gene: NA
V gene: TRBV5-1
J gene: TRBJ1-4
CDR3 protein: CASSLSPRGWEKLFF
CDR3 DNA: TGCGCCAGCAGCTTGAGTCCGCGGGGGTGGGAAAAACTGTTTTTT

clone size: NA
D gene: TRBD1
V gene: TRBV5-4
J gene: TRBJ2-2
CDR3 protein: CASSLYRDREFGGELFF
CDR3 DNA: TGTGCCAGCAGCCTCTACCGGGACAGGGAGTTTGGCGGGGAGCTGTTTTTT

clone size: NA
D gene: NA
V gene: TRBV25-1
J gene: TRBJ1-2
CDR3 protein: CASSAGRKYTF
CDR3 DNA: TGTGCCAGCTCAGCGGGCAGAAAGTACACCTTC

clone size: NA
D gene: TRBD1
V gene: TRBV4-1
J gene: TRBJ2-3
CDR3 protein: CASSHPPEQGSDTQYF
CDR3 DNA: TGCGCCAGCAGCCACCCCCCCGAACAGGGGTCAGATACGCAGTATTTT

clone size: NA
D gene: TRBD2
V gene: TRBV2
J gene: TRBJ2-3
CDR3 protein: CASNSGGTDTQYF
CDR3 DNA: TGTGCCAGCAACAGCGGGGGTACAGATACGCAGTATTTT

clone size: few
D gene: NA
V gene: TRBV19
J gene: TRBJ1-1
CDR3 protein: CASRNPLGGTEAFF
CDR3 DNA: TGTGCCAGTAGGAACCCGTTGGGGGGCACTGAAGCTTTCTTT

clone size: NA
D gene: NA
V gene: TRBV6-5
J gene: TRBJ1-5
CDR3 protein: CASTGWYGQPQHF
CDR3 DNA: TGTGCCAGCACAGGGTGGTATGGGCAGCCCCAGCATTTT

clone size: NA
D gene: TRBD1
V gene: TRBV5-6
J gene: TRBJ1-2
CDR3 protein: CASSPPDRAGWGYTF
CDR3 DNA: TGTGCCAGCAGCCCTCCGGACAGGGCAGGTTGGGGCTACACCTTC

clone size: NA
D gene: NA
V gene: TRBV19
J gene: TRBJ2-1
CDR3 protein: CATAKTGLEEQFF
CDR3 DNA: TGTGCCACCGCTAAAACAGGGCTCGAGGAGCAGTTCTTC

clone size: NA
D gene: NA
V gene: TRBV5-1
J gene: TRBJ2-5
CDR3 protein: CASSLEGHPTGEQYF
CDR3 DNA: TGCGCCAGCAGCTTGGAGGGGCATCCGACGGGGGAGCAGTACTTC

clone size: few
D gene: TRBD1
V gene: TRBV4-3
J gene: TRBJ1-2
CDR3 protein: CASSQEQGSYGYTF
CDR3 DNA: TGCGCCAGCAGCCAAGAACAGGGGAGTTATGGCTACACCTTC

clone size: NA
D gene: TRBD2
V gene: TRBV10-3
J gene: TRBJ2-2
CDR3 protein: CAARGVPTASTGELFF
CDR3 DNA: TGTGCCGCCCGGGGGGTCCCGACAGCGAGCACCGGGGAGCTGTTTTTT

clone size: NA
D gene: NA
V gene: TRBV9
J gene: TRBJ2-5
CDR3 protein: CASSSTRATQETQYF
CDR3 DNA: TGTGCCAGCAGCTCAACGAGGGCTACCCAAGAGACCCAGTACTTC

clone size: once
D gene: NA
V gene: TRBV2
J gene: TRBJ2-3
CDR3 protein: CASSGGDITDTQYF
CDR3 DNA: TGTGCCAGCAGTGGAGGCGATATCACAGATACGCAGTATTTT

clone size: NA
D gene: TRBD1
V gene: TRBV28
J gene: TRBJ1-4
CDR3 protein: CASSLEGALATNEKLFF
CDR3 DNA: TGTGCCAGCAGTTTAGAGGGGGCCCTAGCAACTAATGAAAAACTGTTTTTT

clone size: few
D gene: NA
V gene: TRBV10-1
J gene: TRBJ1-1
CDR3 protein: CATRDSRNTEAFF
CDR3 DNA: TGCGCCACCAGGGACTCAAGGAACACTGAAGCTTTCTTT

clone size: NA
D gene: NA
V gene: TRBV19
J gene: TRBJ1-2
CDR3 protein: CASTDDRSPNGYTF
CDR3 DNA: TGTGCCAGTACCGATGACAGGTCTCCGAATGGCTACACCTTC

clone size: few
D gene: NA
V gene: TRBV2
J gene: TRBJ1-3
CDR3 protein: CAREVGNTIYF
CDR3 DNA: TGTGCCAGAGAGGTTGGAAACACCATATATTTT

clone size: few
D gene: TRBD2
V gene: TRBV13
J gene: TRBJ2-3
CDR3 protein: CASSLVARGTTEGDTQYF
CDR3 DNA: TGTGCCAGCAGCTTAGTTGCGCGGGGGACCACGGAAGGAGATACGCAGTATTTT